The rows below give T cell receptor beta chains drawn from one sample of a study of shared clonotypes between healthy human individuals. Sequencing was performed with immunoSEQ multiplex PCR; in TCRdb, only in-frame clones are kept and a portion is missing. The table shows around 1.1 million clones, with around 77% occurring only once. Sequencing was performed on memory CD4+ T cells from PBMCs. The receptors come from a man between 18 and 29 years old in good health. Some clones in this sample may be carry-over from other donors' samples. Both conserved end residues are part of each CDR3. The order of the fields is D gene, clone size, J gene, V gene, CDR3 protein, CDR3 DNA. D genes are given only for firm matches. Not all rows give a size; the values are once, few, many and, for expanded clones, a class.

NA NA TRBJ1-4 TRBV6-1 CASSEGQAAGVINEKLFF TGTGCCAGCAGTGAAGGGCAGGCGGCCGGGGTTATTAATGAAAAACTGTTTTTT
NA NA TRBJ1-1 TRBV4-2 CASSQERSWNTEAFF TGTGCCAGCAGCCAAGAACGCTCGTGGAACACTGAAGCTTTCTTT
TRBD2 NA TRBJ2-1 TRBV5-1 CASNPSGRGNNEQFF TGCGCCAGCAACCCTAGCGGGAGGGGAAACAATGAGCAGTTCTTC
NA few TRBJ1-2 TRBV7-2 CASSLTQADYGYTF TGTGCCAGCAGCTTAACGCAGGCCGATTATGGCTACACCTTC
TRBD2 NA TRBJ2-7 TRBV4-2 CASSQDPAGGAHEQYF TGTGCCAGCAGCCAAGACCCAGCGGGAGGAGCCCACGAGCAGTACTTC
NA NA TRBJ1-2 TRBV28 CASSLRTPRSYGYTF TGTGCCAGCAGTTTACGCACCCCTAGGAGCTATGGCTACACCTTC
TRBD1 NA TRBJ2-5 TRBV2 CASSVGTGGETQYF TGTGCCAGCAGTGTGGGAACAGGGGGAGAGACCCAGTACTTC
NA once TRBJ2-1 TRBV9 CASSRPGVNEQFF TGTGCCAGCAGCCGGCCGGGAGTCAATGAGCAGTTCTTC
TRBD2 NA TRBJ2-7 TRBV6-5 CASSTPSGSHEQYF TGTGCCAGCAGTACTCCTAGCGGGAGCCACGAGCAGTACTTC
NA NA TRBJ2-3 TRBV30 CAWSDGPERDTQYF TGTGCCTGGAGTGATGGACCAGAGCGGGATACGCAGTATTTT
TRBD1 once TRBJ2-6 TRBV5-1 CASSPGQLSSGANVLTF TGCGCCAGCAGCCCGGGACAGCTAAGCTCTGGGGCCAACGTCCTGACTTTC
NA NA TRBJ2-1 TRBV7-3 CASSLDGLDYNEQFF TGTGCCAGCAGCCTCGATGGGCTAGACTACAATGAGCAGTTCTTC
NA NA TRBJ2-1 TRBV5-4 CASSPGISSYNEQFF TGTGCCAGCAGCCCCGGCATAAGCTCCTACAATGAGCAGTTCTTC
NA once TRBJ1-1 TRBV18 CASSPSSTGNTEAFF TGTGCCAGCTCACCATCCTCGACGGGGAACACTGAAGCTTTCTTT
NA NA TRBJ2-7 TRBV5-4 CASSLTPGVGEQYF TGTGCCAGCAGCTTAACGCCCGGGGTGGGCGAGCAGTACTTC
TRBD1 few TRBJ1-6 TRBV30 CALDRGNSPLHF TGTGCTCTGGACAGGGGCAATTCACCCCTCCACTTT
NA NA TRBJ2-6 TRBV7-3 CASSSSKGNVLTF TGTGCCAGCAGCTCGTCGAAGGGGAACGTCCTGACTTTC
TRBD1 NA TRBJ1-4 TRBV10-3 CAIAGTDNEKLFF TGTGCCATAGCCGGGACAGACAATGAAAAACTGTTTTTT
NA NA TRBJ1-4 TRBV6-5 CASTYEGEEEKLFF TGTGCCAGCACTTACGAGGGGGAGGAAGAAAAACTGTTTTTT
NA NA TRBJ2-7 TRBV6-5 CASSYTSFSSYEQYF TGTGCCAGCAGTTACACGTCATTTAGCTCCTACGAGCAGTACTTC
TRBD1 NA TRBJ2-1 TRBV27 CASSRQGYNEQFF TGTGCCAGCAGTCGACAGGGGTACAATGAGCAGTTCTTC
NA many TRBJ1-1 TRBV28 CASTGTPYTEAFF TGTGCCAGCACCGGGACACCATACACTGAAGCTTTCTTT
NA NA TRBJ1-5 TRBV7-2 CASSYRDNQPQHF TGTGCCAGCAGCTACAGGGACAATCAGCCCCAGCATTTT
NA NA TRBJ1-1 TRBV28 CASSLDHTEAFF TGTGCCAGCAGTTTGGATCACACTGAAGCTTTCTTT
NA NA TRBJ1-2 TRBV4-2 CASSLANGGLDYGYTF TGTGCCAGCAGCCTCGCGAACGGGGGGCTCGACTATGGCTACACCTTC
NA NA TRBJ2-7 TRBV18 CASSQGPTSSYEQYF TGTGCCAGCTCACAGGGGCCCACTAGCTCCTACGAGCAGTACTTC
NA NA TRBJ1-1 TRBV6-7 CASSYSGRVPYMNTEAFF TGTGCCAGCAGTTACTCTGGCAGAGTACCGTACATGAACACTGAAGCTTTCTTT
NA once TRBJ1-4 TRBV6-5 CASRPTATNEKLFF TGTGCCAGCAGGCCCACAGCAACTAATGAAAAACTGTTTTTT
NA NA TRBJ1-5 TRBV5-4 CASSLSGGRESQHF TGTGCCAGCAGCTTGTCGGGGGGGAGAGAGTCCCAGCATTTT
TRBD1 NA TRBJ2-7 TRBV5-6 CASSLSTGPSYEQYF TGTGCCAGCAGCTTATCGACAGGGCCTTCCTACGAGCAGTACTTC
TRBD2 NA TRBJ2-2 TRBV6-5 CASSWGGGTGELFF TGTGCCAGCAGTTGGGGGGGAGGCACCGGGGAGCTGTTTTTT
NA NA TRBJ2-1 TRBV5-4 CASRGSGSYNEQFF TGTGCCAGCCGGGGCTCTGGCTCCTACAATGAGCAGTTCTTC
NA many TRBJ1-5 TRBV11-2 CASSPLGQEEPQHF TGTGCCAGCAGCCCTCTGGGTCAGGAGGAGCCCCAGCATTTT
TRBD1 NA TRBJ1-2 TRBV5-6 CASGFRPPGGIYIGYTF TGTGCCAGCGGGTTTCGGCCGCCAGGGGGGATTTACATTGGCTACACCTTC
NA NA TRBJ2-5 TRBV2 CASKGWVETQYF TGTGCCAGCAAGGGTTGGGTAGAGACCCAGTACTTC
TRBD2 NA TRBJ2-3 TRBV2 CARRGLGTDTQYF TGTGCCAGAAGGGGACTAGGCACAGATACGCAGTATTTT
NA NA TRBJ2-2 TRBV30 CARSRGSKNTGELFF TGCGCCCGGAGTCGAGGAAGCAAGAACACCGGGGAGCTGTTTTTT
NA NA TRBJ1-4 TRBV29-1 CSVGGADTNEKLFF TGCAGCGTTGGGGGTGCGGATACTAATGAAAAACTGTTTTTT
TRBD1 once TRBJ1-1 TRBV6-5 CASRSQGRTEAFF TGTGCCAGCAGGTCACAGGGGCGCACTGAAGCTTTCTTT
NA few TRBJ2-7 TRBV19 CASSMYEQYF TGTGCCAGTAGTATGTACGAGCAGTACTTC